This T cell receptor beta chain was sequenced in a study of cytomegalovirus exposure and HLA in healthy donors (dated by TCRdb to about 2017). At the level of the whole study: According to an earlier analysis of a few hundred of the donors, 150 million to 200 million T cells yielded over 100 million unique TCR beta sequences and 250 to 350 Gb of sequence data. In an earlier analysis of over 550 of the donors, high-throughput TCR beta sequencing was used to judge whether each TCR beta V gene segment behaved as functional or pseudogenic. The genetic ancestry cluster associated with self-reported Caucasian donors included 81% of the 398 genotyped donors. Roughly five DR-DQ haplotypes were handled as single units for association and clustering, since linkage in the cohort was strong. HLA typing included class I and class II loci at four-digit resolution. Donor age, sex, ethnicity and CMV serostatus were collected together with the repertoire data. Along with the approximately 700-subject first cohort, a separate validation cohort of over a hundred different subjects was used. Rather than drawing on any new phenotypic data, the later analysis identified candidate immune exposures from TCR beta sequences and the way those sequences occurred across donors. To predict cytomegalovirus infection status, the study combined high-throughput TCR immunosequencing, statistical association of individual TCRs with disease status, and machine learning. Among around 400 genotyped donors of the cohort, an average of approximately 250,000 unique TCR beta nucleotide sequences were sequenced per donor, roughly 20% of them non-productive. The number of typed donors differed by locus: about 620-640 for A, B, C, DRB1 and DQB1; some 500 for DQA1; 606 for DPA1; and roughly 470 for DPB1. A later analysis re-analyzed previously published TCR beta repertoires from approximately 700 donors and added high-resolution HLA genotyping to study TCR occurrence patterns. The study aimed to test whether cataloging public T cell receptors could reveal signatures of past pathogen exposure. Every repertoire in the discovery cohort had been generated on one and the same sequencing platform. Using immunosequencing, the study profiled T cell repertoires from 640 or so subjects and related those repertoires to cytomegalovirus serostatus. Roughly 300 gigabases of sequencing data and about 92 million unique TCR sequences made up an early release that covered 640 HLA-typed donors. In a later genetic analysis, genome-wide SNP genotypes for about three fifths of the roughly 670 donors were used, and that subset was treated as a discovery cohort. Broader findings and caveats from the paper: The study listed approximately 150 TCR beta chains as associated with cytomegalovirus. The authors suggested that the approach could potentially be extended to other disease states and immunological phenotypes. Immune exposure information for the cohort was limited to CMV serostatus. A few of the identified cytomegalovirus-associated TCR beta chains were confirmed in vitro to be specific for cytomegalovirus antigens. The 87-base-pair reads could not distinguish some IMGT-functional V segments, including TRBV6-2 and TRBV6-3, so those segments were excluded. A later analysis found that HLA-associated TCR beta chains were more clonally expanded and had lower generation probabilities than equally common non-associated chains. In a later analysis, most CMV-associated TCR beta chains were found to appear HLA-restricted, with HLA associations seemingly driven largely by CMV exposure. Presence/absence analyses assumed roughly uniform sequencing depth across donors, an assumption that may not hold. In an earlier analysis of 587 of the donors, most TCR beta V segments appeared in productive rearrangements about 90% or about 30% of the time, broadly matching IMGT annotations. The cohort was sequenced for TCR beta chains only, and without alpha or paired-chain data the features that could be detected were limited. A later analysis reported that several top co-occurrence clusters appeared linked to parvovirus B19, influenza, CMV and Epstein-Barr virus. A group of highly shared sequence variants was considered likely to be a technical artifact of the sequencing pipeline. In a later genetic analysis, a missense DCLRE1C variant was associated with V-gene and J-gene trimming of TCR beta chains, and the association was replicated in an independent cohort. HLA typing was unavailable for some donors at each locus, so association tests used only the typed subset. The classifier was reported to diagnose cytomegalovirus status with high specificity and sensitivity in both the original and validation cohorts. Most TCR sequences were seen in very few donors, while some public TCRs were found in many individuals. According to a later genetic analysis, donors in an Asian-associated ancestry cluster had fewer N-insertions in productive TCRs than the approximately 650-donor mean. In a later analysis, around 17,000 TCR beta sequences were associated with specific HLA alleles at a false discovery rate of 0.05. Assigning TCR associations to individual alleles was difficult when HLA alleles, especially DR and DQ, strongly co-occurred. A further reported finding was that TCR beta sequences accurately predicted the HLA-A and HLA-B alleles for most subjects in the first cohort. Because counts were too low, seventeen rarely observed V segments, including chromosome 9 orphons, were left out of the earlier analysis of a few hundred of the donors. In a later analysis, the rate of TCR association differed among HLA loci, with DRB1 alleles having the most associated TCRs and HLA-C alleles having the fewest. Correlated functional status among segregating V segments might reflect linkage disequilibrium, but an unknown experimental factor could not be ruled out.

A remark on this clone: Which antigen it targets is not known.

The cohort was made up of under 800 healthy bone marrow donors. At the time of sampling, every cohort member was nominally healthy, though immune exposures that went unrecorded were likely present. The donor was CMV seronegative and belonged to the group of roughly 330 seronegative cohort members. Every donor gave a peripheral blood sample, and the peripheral blood mononuclear cells from that sample were used for TCR beta sequencing. Genomic DNA was extracted from the blood cell samples with the Qiagen DNeasy Blood Extraction Kit. Libraries were prepared through the immunoSEQ multiplex PCR assay. The multiplex PCR relied on a mix of 60 forward primers for TCR Vbeta segments and 13 reverse primers for TCR Jbeta segments. A multiplex PCR assay on genomic DNA amplified the CDR3 region of rearranged TCR beta genes. The Illumina HiSeq System was used to sequence the amplified TCR beta libraries as 87-base-pair reads. The authors' pipeline ran thus. A later analysis counted 75 million to 100 million unique TCR beta chains across the 666 repertoires, and around 12 million of these chains were shared by at least two donors. A nearest-neighbor algorithm error-corrected the raw reads and collapsed the reads into unique sequences, merging closely related sequences to remove PCR and sequencing errors. Alignment of CDR3 sequences to IMGT reference sequences was used to assign V, D and J gene segments. Each retained sequence needed at least a six-nucleotide match to both a V gene segment and a J gene segment. Rearrangements were called productive when the CDR3 lacked stop codons and stayed in frame with V and J; all others were non-productive. CDR3 was defined according to IMGT convention as the region running from the second conserved V-encoded cysteine to the conserved J-encoded phenylalanine. The earlier analysis of a few hundred of the donors excluded any sequence lacking an unambiguous match to a single V gene segment. In an earlier analysis of almost 600 of the donors, a V segment was called functional when productive rearrangements were above 56.7%, and segregating when the standard deviation between donors exceeded 5%. A statistical classification framework was built for diagnosing cytomegalovirus status from the catalog of TCR beta chain sequences. In a later analysis, V and J genes were assigned by comparing TCR nucleotide sequences against IMGT/GENE-DB human TR gene sequences. In a later analysis, CDR3 sequences and most-parsimonious VDJ recombination scenarios were assigned using the TCRdist pipeline. A later analysis defined each TCR beta chain by its CDR3 amino acid sequence plus V-gene family, and excluded reads lacking a unique V-gene family. As a way to deal with suspected cross-contamination and a sequencing artifact, a later analysis dropped nearly 600 nucleotide sequences that were highly shared and had low generation probability. For each public chain, a later analysis derived a clonal expansion index from normalized ranks of inferred template counts within each repertoire. A later analysis computed generation probabilities with a VDJ recombination model fitted to out-of-frame rearrangements, and checked the results against IGoR. Hypergeometric tests were used in a later analysis to score TCR-TCR, TCR-HLA and TCR-CMV co-occurrence, with a repertoire-size bias correction applied to the TCR pairs. A later analysis estimated false discovery rates by permuting HLA or CMV assignments 20 times. In a later analysis, co-occurring TCRs were grouped using DBSCAN, and TCRdist sequence similarity was added for clustering within HLA-allele-positive subsets. Co-occurrence clustering excluded repertoires with fewer than 30,000 or more than 120,000 public chains, plus five with anomalous nucleotide sharing. TCRdb obtained this table from immuneACCESS and retained in-frame rearrangements with V and J assigned. These tables miss some clones; where compared with another copy, unresolved V genes account for less than half of the shortfall, and the remainder is unexplained. For V, J and clone size, that table is used; D and trimming come from the DNA. The sample table holds roughly 60,000 clones. Jointly, the top ten make up roughly 4% of the sample.

From its cysteine to its phenylalanine, the CDR3 spans 16 amino acids. Of the read, only the CDR3 DNA is kept; its 48 bases are in frame from base 1. From V the trimming removes 5 bases and from J it removes 4 bases, while the gene matches leave 10 bases of the junction unaccounted for. From the germline V gene, CDR1 is MDHEN and CDR2 is SYDVKM. The receptor was isolated from a male donor in good health and CMV-seronegative. The sample comprised PBMCs. The V and J genes are TRBV28 and TRBJ1-1; 10 junctional bases match TRBD1. DNA sequence: TGTGCCAGCAGTCCTACCGGACAGGGGGGAAGCACTGAAGCTTTCTTT. Protein translation: CASSPTGQGGSTEAFF.